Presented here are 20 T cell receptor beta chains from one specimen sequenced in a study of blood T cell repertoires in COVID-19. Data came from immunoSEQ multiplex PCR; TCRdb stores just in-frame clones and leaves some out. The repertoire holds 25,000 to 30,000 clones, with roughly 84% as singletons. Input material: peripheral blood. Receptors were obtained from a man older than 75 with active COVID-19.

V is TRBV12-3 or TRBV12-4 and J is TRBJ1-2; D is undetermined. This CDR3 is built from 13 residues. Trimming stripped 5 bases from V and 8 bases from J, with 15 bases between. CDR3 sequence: CASSPREALGYTF. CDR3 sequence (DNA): TGTGCCAGCAGTCCGCGGGAAGCGTTGGGCTACACCTTC.

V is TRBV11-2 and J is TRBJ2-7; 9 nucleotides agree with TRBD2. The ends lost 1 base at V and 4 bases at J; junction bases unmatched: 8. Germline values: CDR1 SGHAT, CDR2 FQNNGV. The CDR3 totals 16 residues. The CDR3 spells CASSLVMGSGGYEQYF. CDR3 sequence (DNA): TGTGCCAGCAGCTTAGTTATGGGTAGCGGGGGTTACGAGCAGTACTTC.

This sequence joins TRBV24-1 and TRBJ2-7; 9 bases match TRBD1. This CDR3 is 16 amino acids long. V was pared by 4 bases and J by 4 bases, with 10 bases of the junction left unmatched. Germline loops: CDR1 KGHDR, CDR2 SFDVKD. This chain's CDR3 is CATSDQGGQGGYEQYF. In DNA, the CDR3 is TGTGCCACCAGTGACCAGGGGGGACAGGGAGGATACGAGCAGTACTTC.

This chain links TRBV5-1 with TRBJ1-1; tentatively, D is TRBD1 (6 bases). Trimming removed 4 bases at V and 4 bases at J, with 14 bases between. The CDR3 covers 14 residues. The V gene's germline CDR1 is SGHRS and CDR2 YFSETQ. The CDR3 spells CASSEGDWGTEAFF. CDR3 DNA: TGCGCCAGCAGCGAGGGGGATTGGGGCACTGAAGCTTTCTTT.

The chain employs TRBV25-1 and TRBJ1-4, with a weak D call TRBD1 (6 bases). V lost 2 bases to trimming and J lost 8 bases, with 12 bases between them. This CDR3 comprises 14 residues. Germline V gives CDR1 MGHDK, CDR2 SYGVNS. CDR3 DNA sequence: TGTGCCAGCAGTGAAGGGGGGGCGGGAGAAAAACTGTTTTTT. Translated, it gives CASSEGGAGEKLFF.

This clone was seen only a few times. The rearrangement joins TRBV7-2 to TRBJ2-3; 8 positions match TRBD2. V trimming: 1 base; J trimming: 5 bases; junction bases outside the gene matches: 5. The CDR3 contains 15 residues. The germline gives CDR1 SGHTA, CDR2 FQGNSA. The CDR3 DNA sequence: TGTGCCAGCAGCTTAGTGCGGGGGGCCAGAGATACGCAGTATTTT. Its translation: CASSLVRGARDTQYF.

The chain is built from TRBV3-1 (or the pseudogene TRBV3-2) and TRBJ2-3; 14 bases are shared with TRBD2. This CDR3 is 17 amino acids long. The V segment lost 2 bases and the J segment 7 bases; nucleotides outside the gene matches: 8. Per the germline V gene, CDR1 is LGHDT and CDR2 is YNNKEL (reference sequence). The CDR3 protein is CASSQRKTSGGAYTQYF. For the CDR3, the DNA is TGTGCCAGCAGCCAACGGAAGACTAGCGGGGGGGCGTATACGCAGTATTTT.

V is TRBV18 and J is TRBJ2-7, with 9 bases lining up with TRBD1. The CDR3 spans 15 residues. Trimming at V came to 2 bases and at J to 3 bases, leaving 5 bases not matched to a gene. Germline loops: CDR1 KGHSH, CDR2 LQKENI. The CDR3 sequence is CASSPEDRGGYEQYF. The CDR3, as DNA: TGTGCCAGCTCACCAGAGGACAGGGGAGGCTACGAGCAGTACTTC.

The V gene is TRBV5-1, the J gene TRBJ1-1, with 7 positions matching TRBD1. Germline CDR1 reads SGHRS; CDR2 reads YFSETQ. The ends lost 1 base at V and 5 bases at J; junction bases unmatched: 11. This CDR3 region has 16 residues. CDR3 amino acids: CASSLYLVAGGTEAFF. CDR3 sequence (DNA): TGCGCCAGCAGCTTGTATTTGGTGGCAGGGGGAACTGAAGCTTTCTTT.

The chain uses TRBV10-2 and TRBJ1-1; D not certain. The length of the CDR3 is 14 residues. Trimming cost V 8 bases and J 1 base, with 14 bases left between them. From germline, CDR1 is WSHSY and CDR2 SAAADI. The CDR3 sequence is CASRERAGNTEAFF. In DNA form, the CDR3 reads TGCGCCAGCCGAGAAAGGGCGGGGAACACTGAAGCTTTCTTT.

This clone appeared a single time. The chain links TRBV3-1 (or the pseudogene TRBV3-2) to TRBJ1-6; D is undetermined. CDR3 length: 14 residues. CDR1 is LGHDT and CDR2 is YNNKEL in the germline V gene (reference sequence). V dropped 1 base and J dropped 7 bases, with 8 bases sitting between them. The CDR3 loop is CASSQVSGNSPLHF. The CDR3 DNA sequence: TGTGCCAGCAGCCAAGTATCCGGGAATTCACCCCTCCACTTT.

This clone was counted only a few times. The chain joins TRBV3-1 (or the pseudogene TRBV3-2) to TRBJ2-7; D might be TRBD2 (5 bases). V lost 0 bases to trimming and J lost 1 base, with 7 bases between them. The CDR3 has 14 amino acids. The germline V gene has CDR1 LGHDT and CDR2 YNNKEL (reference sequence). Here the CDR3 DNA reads TGTGCCAGCAGCCAAGATCCGGGGTCCTACGAGCAGTACTTC. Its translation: CASSQDPGSYEQYF.

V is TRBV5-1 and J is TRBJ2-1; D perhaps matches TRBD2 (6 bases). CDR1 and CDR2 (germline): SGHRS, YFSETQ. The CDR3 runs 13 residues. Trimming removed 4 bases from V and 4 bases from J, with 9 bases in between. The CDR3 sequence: CASSGGLYNEQFF. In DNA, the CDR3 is TGCGCCAGCAGCGGGGGACTTTACAATGAGCAGTTCTTC.

The CDR3 loop reads CASSLYVSSNQPQHF. CDR3 DNA: TGTGCCAGCAGCTTATACGTCAGTAGCAATCAGCCCCAGCATTTT. The chain joins TRBV7-2 to TRBJ1-5, with unresolved D. CDR1 and CDR2 (germline): SGHTA, FQGNSA. With 2 bases removed from V and 0 bases from J, the gap between germline ends came to 8 bases. The CDR3 sequence is 15 residues long. Full variable domain (outside the CDR3, taken from reference TRBV7-2 and TRBJ1-5): GAGVSQSPSNKVTEKGKDVELRCDPISGHTALYWYRQSLGQGLEFLIYFQGNSAPDKSGLPSDRFSAERTGGSVSTLTIQRTQQEDSAVYLCASSLYVSSNQPQHFGDGTRLSIL.

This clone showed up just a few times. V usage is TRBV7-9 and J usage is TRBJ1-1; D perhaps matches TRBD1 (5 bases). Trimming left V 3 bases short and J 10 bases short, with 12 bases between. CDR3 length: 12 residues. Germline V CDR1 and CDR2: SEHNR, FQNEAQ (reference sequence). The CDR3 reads CASSLQGRRAFF. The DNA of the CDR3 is TGTGCCAGCAGCTTGCAGGGTAGAAGAGCTTTCTTT. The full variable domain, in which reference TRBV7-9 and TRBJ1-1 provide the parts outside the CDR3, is DTGVSQNPRHKITKRGQNVTFRCDPISEHNRLYWYRQTLGQGPEFLTYFQNEAQLEKSRLLSDRFSAERPKGSFSTLEIQRTEQGDSAMYLCASSLQGRRAFFGQGTRLTVV.

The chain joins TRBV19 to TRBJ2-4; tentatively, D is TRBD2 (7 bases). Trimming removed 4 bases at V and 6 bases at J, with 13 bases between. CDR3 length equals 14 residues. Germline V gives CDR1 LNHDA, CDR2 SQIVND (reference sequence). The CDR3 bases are TGTGCCAGTAGTAGGGGACGGGGGGCAAACATTCAGTACTTC. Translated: CASSRGRGANIQYF.

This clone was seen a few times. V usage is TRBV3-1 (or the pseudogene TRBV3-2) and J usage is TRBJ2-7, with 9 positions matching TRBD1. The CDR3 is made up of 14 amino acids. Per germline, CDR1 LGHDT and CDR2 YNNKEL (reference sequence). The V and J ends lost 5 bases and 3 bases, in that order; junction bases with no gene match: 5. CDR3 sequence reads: CASSDRTGVYEQYF. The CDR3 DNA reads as TGTGCCAGCAGCGACCGGACAGGGGTCTACGAGCAGTACTTC.

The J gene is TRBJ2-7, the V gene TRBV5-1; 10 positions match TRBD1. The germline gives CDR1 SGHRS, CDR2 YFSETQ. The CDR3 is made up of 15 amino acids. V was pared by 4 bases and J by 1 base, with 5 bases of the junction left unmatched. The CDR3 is CASSPRTGGSYEQYF. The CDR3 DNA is TGCGCCAGCAGCCCGAGGACAGGGGGTTCCTACGAGCAGTACTTC. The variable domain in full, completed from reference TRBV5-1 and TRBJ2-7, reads KAGVTQTPRYLIKTRGQQVTLSCSPISGHRSVSWYQQTPGQGLQFLFEYFSETQRNKGNFPGRFSGRQFSNSRSEMNVSTLELGDSALYLCASSPRTGGSYEQYFGPGTRLTVT.

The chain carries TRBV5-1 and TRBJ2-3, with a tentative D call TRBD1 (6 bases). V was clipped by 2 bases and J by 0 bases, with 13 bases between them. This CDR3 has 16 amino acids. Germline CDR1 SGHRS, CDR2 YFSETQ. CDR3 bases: TGCGCCAGCAGCTTCTGGACAGATACTAGCACAGATACGCAGTATTTT. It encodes CASSFWTDTSTDTQYF.

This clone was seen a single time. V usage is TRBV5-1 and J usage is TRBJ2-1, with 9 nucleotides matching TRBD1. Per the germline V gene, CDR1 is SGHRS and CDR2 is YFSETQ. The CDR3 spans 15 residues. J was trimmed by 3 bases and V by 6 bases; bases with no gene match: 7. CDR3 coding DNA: TGCGCCAGCAAACCGGGACAGGGTCACTACAATGAGCAGTTCTTC. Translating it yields CASKPGQGHYNEQFF.